This T cell receptor (beta chain) was observed in a study of T cells in Graves' hyperthyroidism and ophthalmopathy. RNA transcripts provided the source from which TCR beta CDR3 regions were amplified. The HTBI primer set was used in a first-round RT-PCR of the TCR CDR3. TCRdb fed the multiplex PCR reads into MiXCR, producing one record per CDR3 protein. The data hold about 300,000 distinct CDR3 sequences, with about 15% observed a single time. CDR1 is LNHDA, CDR2 SQIVND, per germline (reference sequence). This CDR3 has 14 amino acids. There are a few counts of this clonotype. The chain joins TRBV19 to TRBJ2-1, with D perhaps being TRBD1 or TRBD2 (5 bases each). This receptor was obtained from a man aged 30 to 39 with Graves' hyperthyroidism. What was sequenced was blood. CDR3 sequence: CASQSGTADLRQFF. The CDR3 bases are TGTGCTAGCCAGTCCGGGACCGCGGATTTAAGGCAGTTCTTC.